In this sample, the clone carrying this T cell receptor beta chain turned up a few times. TCRdb redid the calling of the 5' RACE reads with MiXCR, one entry per CDR3 protein. The table includes about 430,000 distinct CDR3 sequences, 20% to 25% detected once. This sample is drawn from a study of T-cell memory formation after mild COVID-19. Looked up from germline, CDR1 is SGHVS and CDR2 is FQNEAQ. This CDR3 comprises 17 residues. V lost 1 base and J 4 bases, leaving 19 bases between the germline ends. This clonotype was sampled from an adult woman who had mild COVID-19 (a few samples of this study predate the infection). Cell type and time point are not known. The chain joins TRBV7-8 to TRBJ1-2, with a weak D call TRBD1 (5 bases). Input material: PBMCs or a T cell subset sorted from them (not recorded which). CDR3 sequence: CASSLGTWSDLSYGYTF. The DNA for the CDR3 is TGTGCCAGCAGCTTAGGGACATGGAGTGACCTTAGCTATGGCTACACCTTC. Drawing the rest from reference TRBV7-8 and TRBJ1-2, the complete variable domain is GAGVSQSPRYKVAKRGQDVALRCDPISGHVSLFWYQQALGQGPEFLTYFQNEAQLDKSGLPSDRFFAERPEGSVSTLKIQRTQQEDSAVYLCASSLGTWSDLSYGYTFGSGTRLTVV.